These 30 T cell receptor beta chains came from one sample sequenced in a study of radiation and T cells in renal cell carcinoma. As for time point: blood 2 weeks post-SBRT. Treatment here: 15 Gy SBRT to primary tumor, nephrectomy 4 weeks later. Here immunoSEQ multiplex PCR was the method, and the copy in TCRdb shows in-frame clones only, minus some. The sample holds more than 150,000 clones, 87% seen once. This sample comprised blood, obtained from a patient whose treatment included radiotherapy and nephrectomy. The receptors come from a woman between 50 and 59 years old with renal cell carcinoma.

The table lists this clone with a few counts. J is TRBJ2-7 and V is TRBV7-8; D is tentatively TRBD1 or TRBD2 (5 bases each). Germline assignment: CDR1 SGHVS and CDR2 FQNEAQ. The length of the CDR3 is 15 residues. V was trimmed by 1 base and J by 0 bases, leaving 10 bases between them. The CDR3 sequence: CASSLGGGRSYEQYF. The CDR3 region has the DNA TGTGCCAGCAGCTTAGGTGGGGGTCGCTCCTACGAGCAGTACTTC.

The chain has TRBV6-1 and TRBJ2-7; D unresolved. CDR1 and CDR2 (germline): MNHNS, SASEGT. The CDR3 has 13 amino acids. Trimming took off 4 bases at V and 6 bases at J, with 13 bases between the two ends. CDR3: CASSGYLATEQYF. For the CDR3, the DNA is TGTGCCAGCAGTGGATACCTGGCGACCGAGCAGTACTTC.

The table lists this clone with a few counts. The chain combines TRBV4-3 with TRBJ1-6; D is ambiguous. V lost 4 bases to trimming and J lost 8 bases, with 27 bases between them. CDR3 size: 19 residues. Per germline, CDR1 LGHNA and CDR2 YSLEER. The DNA of the CDR3 is TGCGCCAGCAGCCGAACCCTGCTCATGAGGTCCGGTCGGGATTCACCCCTCCACTTT. It is translated as CASSRTLLMRSGRDSPLHF.

The rearrangement uses TRBV5-1 and TRBJ1-2, with D tentatively TRBD1 (5 bases). Trimming stripped 3 bases from V and 4 bases from J, with 19 bases between. The CDR3 totals 16 residues. Germline V gives CDR1 SGHRS, CDR2 YFSETQ. Written as DNA, the CDR3 is TGCGCCAGCAGCTGGACACCTGCAGGGACGGGCTATGGCTACACCTTC. Amino acid sequence: CASSWTPAGTGYGYTF.

V is TRBV9 and J is TRBJ1-3; possibly TRBD1 for D (6 bases). Trimming removed 3 bases at V and 4 bases at J, with 17 bases between. Germline CDR1 SGDLS, CDR2 YYNGEE. This CDR3 comprises 16 residues. This CDR3 is CASSAPGQTYGNTIYF. CDR3 coding DNA: TGTGCCAGCAGCGCTCCTGGACAGACGTACGGAAACACCATATATTTT.

The chain uses TRBV19 and TRBJ1-1; D perhaps matches TRBD1 (5 bases). Deletions cut 1 base from V and 5 bases from J, with 14 bases between. CDR3 length: 15 amino acids. Looked up from germline, CDR1 is LNHDA and CDR2 is SQIVND (reference sequence). The CDR3 reads CASSIGPGLGTEAFF. DNA for the CDR3: TGTGCCAGTAGTATAGGCCCAGGGCTTGGGACTGAAGCTTTCTTT.

The chain is built from TRBV11-2 and TRBJ2-7, with D possibly TRBD1 on 5 matching bases. This CDR3 comprises 14 residues. CDR1 and CDR2 from the germline V gene are SGHAT and FQNNGV. Trimming left V 0 bases short and J 3 bases short, with 9 bases between. The CDR3 loop is CASSLDRAYYEQYF. For the CDR3, the DNA is TGTGCCAGCAGCTTAGACAGGGCCTACTACGAGCAGTACTTC.

The chain links TRBV6-1 to TRBJ1-2; weak D call: TRBD1 (5 bases). The CDR3 length is 11 residues. Per germline, CDR1 MNHNS and CDR2 SASEGT. V was trimmed by 11 bases and J by 4 bases, leaving 11 bases between them. The CDR3 protein is CAGGGFYGYTF. Written as DNA, the CDR3 is TGTGCCGGTGGGGGGTTCTATGGCTACACCTTC.

V usage is TRBV19 and J usage is TRBJ1-2; D is unclear. The CDR3 sequence is 14 residues long. Germline lookup yields CDR1 LNHDA and CDR2 SQIVND (reference sequence). V was cut by 8 bases and J by 1 base, with 14 bases left in between. The CDR3 here is CASQKSEVNYGYTF. CDR3 bases: TGTGCCAGTCAAAAATCGGAGGTTAACTATGGCTACACCTTC. The full variable domain, rest sourced from reference TRBV19 and TRBJ1-2, is DGGITQSPKYLFRKEGQNVTLSCEQNLNHDAMYWYRQDPGQGLRLIYYSQIVNDFQKGDIAEGYSVSREKKESFPLTVTSAQKNPTAFYLCASQKSEVNYGYTFGSGTRLTVV.

The chain joins TRBV2 to TRBJ2-5; D is possibly TRBD2 (6 bases). CDR3 length equals 14 residues. The germline V gene has CDR1 SNHLY and CDR2 FYNNEI. Trimming left V 3 bases short and J 4 bases short, with 12 bases between. In nucleotides, the CDR3 is TGTGCCAGCAGTGAGGAAAGGGGAGGAGAGACCCAGTACTTC. Protein sequence: CASSEERGGETQYF. Together with reference TRBV2 and TRBJ2-5, the CDR3 gives the full variable domain: EPEVTQTPSHQVTQMGQEVILRCVPISNHLYFYWYRQILGQKVEFLVSFYNNEISEKSEIFDDQFSVERPDGSNFTLKIRSTKLEDSAMYFCASSEERGGETQYFGPGTRLLVL.

The chain recombines TRBV5-6 with TRBJ2-7; D is perhaps TRBD2 (6 bases). The germline CDR1 and CDR2 sequences are SGHDT and YYEEEE. The V and J ends lost 4 bases and 5 bases respectively, with 22 bases between them. This CDR3 region has 16 residues. CDR3: CASSRITGTPPHEQYF. DNA for the CDR3: TGTGCCAGCAGCCGAATAACCGGGACTCCCCCTCACGAGCAGTACTTC. Full variable domain (remainder filled in from reference TRBV5-6 and TRBJ2-7): DAGVTQSPTHLIKTRGQQVTLRCSPKSGHDTVSWYQQALGQGPQFIFQYYEEEERQRGNFPDRFSGHQFPNYSSELNVNALLLGDSALYLCASSRITGTPPHEQYFGPGTRLTVT.

This chain uses TRBV19 with TRBJ2-3; no definite D call. This CDR3 has 13 amino acids. From germline, CDR1 is LNHDA and CDR2 SQIVND (reference sequence). Trimming removed 6 bases from V and 0 bases from J, with 7 bases in between. The CDR3 protein is CASRVQSTDTQYF. CDR3 bases: TGTGCCAGTAGGGTCCAGAGCACAGATACGCAGTATTTT.

The genes are TRBV4-1 and TRBJ2-3, with D unresolved. CDR1 and CDR2 (germline): MGHRA, YSYEKL. The CDR3 loop spans 14 amino acids. V shed 0 bases and J shed 2 bases, with 6 bases lying between them. This chain's CDR3 is CASSQDGPTDTQYF. The CDR3 DNA sequence: TGCGCCAGCAGCCAAGATGGCCCCACAGATACGCAGTATTTT.

There are a few counts of this clone. The rearrangement joins TRBV5-4 to TRBJ1-1, with D tentatively TRBD1 (6 bases). Germline values: CDR1 SGHNT, CDR2 YYREEE (reference sequence). The CDR3 has 14 amino acids. The V end lost 4 bases, the J end lost 3 bases, and 13 bases lay between the germline ends. The CDR3 DNA reads as TGTGCCAGCAGCCCAAAAGGGGGTCACACTGAAGCTTTCTTT. As protein: CASSPKGGHTEAFF. Looking up the rest from reference TRBV5-4 and TRBJ1-1 gives the full variable domain: ETGVTQSPTHLIKTRGQQVTLRCSSQSGHNTVSWYQQALGQGPQFIFQYYREEENGRGNFPPRFSGLQFPNYSSELNVNALELDDSALYLCASSPKGGHTEAFFGQGTRLTVV.

This chain links TRBV4-1 with TRBJ1-2, with D unresolved. The CDR3 extends over 14 amino acids. V shed 0 bases and J shed 1 base, with 6 bases lying between them. Germline-derived CDR1 and CDR2 are MGHRA and YSYEKL. In nucleotides, the CDR3 is TGCGCCAGCAGCCAAGAAGCGGTTAACTATGGCTACACCTTC. It yields the protein CASSQEAVNYGYTF.

The gene calls are TRBV7-6 and TRBJ1-2; 11 bases map to TRBD1. V was pared by 5 bases and J by 8 bases, with 4 bases of the junction left unmatched. Germline CDR1 reads SGHVS; CDR2 reads FNYEAQ. This CDR3 region has 13 residues. The CDR3 here is CASSGQGAGGYTF. CDR3 DNA: TGTGCCAGCAGCGGACAGGGGGCAGGGGGCTACACCTTC.

The chain uses TRBV19 and TRBJ2-3, with 8 bases identical to TRBD2. Per germline, CDR1 LNHDA and CDR2 SQIVND (reference sequence). This CDR3 is 16 amino acids long. J lost 3 bases, V lost 4 bases, and 9 bases had no gene match. CDR3 nucleotides: TGTGCCAGTAGTACCCGGGGTAGCGGGGCGACAGATACGCAGTATTTT. This sequence encodes CASSTRGSGATDTQYF.

The rearrangement links TRBV19 to TRBJ1-3; D is unclear. There are 14 residues in the CDR3. Germline V gene lookup returns CDR1 LNHDA and CDR2 SQIVND (reference sequence). V was shortened by 6 bases and J by 4 bases, with 13 bases between the two germline ends. CDR3 nucleotide sequence: TGTGCCAGTAGGGCCTTATCCGAGGGAAACACCATATATTTT. It codes for CASRALSEGNTIYF.

The rearrangement uses TRBV5-1 and TRBJ2-7; no clear D. Looked up from germline, CDR1 is SGHRS and CDR2 is YFSETQ. The CDR3 is 15 residues long. V was shortened by 6 bases and J by 1 base, with 17 bases between the two germline ends. The CDR3 protein is CASTPDGRPSYEQYF. The CDR3 coding sequence is TGCGCCAGCACCCCGGATGGGCGGCCTTCCTACGAGCAGTACTTC.

The gene calls are TRBV5-1 and TRBJ1-2; D uncertain. The CDR3 has 16 amino acids. The V and J ends lost 0 bases and 0 bases respectively, with 12 bases between them. Per germline, CDR1 SGHRS and CDR2 YFSETQ. The CDR3 DNA follows: TGCGCCAGCAGCTTGGGTCCGCCTGGGTCTAACTATGGCTACACCTTC. This codes for CASSLGPPGSNYGYTF.

This clone was counted a single time. The chain couples TRBV7-9 to TRBJ2-7, with 8 bases aligning to TRBD1. The CDR3 has 15 amino acids. The ends lost 5 bases at V and 1 base at J; junction bases unmatched: 7. Germline CDR1 is SEHNR and CDR2 is FQNEAQ (reference sequence). The CDR3: CASSTGQGGSYEQYF. DNA for the CDR3: TGTGCCAGCAGCACCGGACAGGGAGGTTCCTACGAGCAGTACTTC.

The chain carries TRBV7-9 and TRBJ2-5, with D perhaps assigned TRBD1 or TRBD2 (5 bases each). CDR1 SEHNR and CDR2 FQNEAQ come from the germline V gene (reference sequence). This CDR3 comprises 15 residues. Trimming shortened V by 2 bases and J by 4 bases, and 14 bases separated the two germline ends. In nucleotides, the CDR3 is TGTGCCAGCAGCTTATGGGGGTTAGGCGGAGAGACCCAGTACTTC. It yields the protein CASSLWGLGGETQYF.

V is TRBV5-1 and J is TRBJ1-2; the match to TRBD1 covers 8 bases. Trimming took 7 bases from V and 5 from J; bases not matched to a gene: 10. CDR1 SGHRS and CDR2 YFSETQ come from the germline V gene. This CDR3 is 14 amino acids long. The CDR3 spells CASSAGTGEYGYTF. The CDR3 DNA follows: TGCGCCAGCTCAGCTGGGACAGGAGAGTATGGCTACACCTTC.

The rearrangement uses TRBV20-1 and TRBJ1-1; possibly TRBD1 for D (6 bases). The germline V and J ends were trimmed by 4 bases and 4 bases, with 7 bases remaining between them. Per germline, CDR1 DFQATT and CDR2 SNEGSKA (reference sequence). This CDR3 has 11 residues. The DNA for the CDR3 is TGCAGTGCTAAGGGGGGCACTGAAGCTTTCTTT. Its protein is CSAKGGTEAFF.

The chain links TRBV4-2 to TRBJ1-1; D not certain. V was cut by 0 bases and J by 4 bases, with 15 bases left in between. The CDR3 is 16 residues long. The V gene's germline CDR1 is LGHNA and CDR2 YNFKEQ. CDR3 bases: TGTGCCAGCAGCCAAGAGGGAGGGCCGGTGGGCACTGAAGCTTTCTTT. Protein product: CASSQEGGPVGTEAFF.

V usage is TRBV6-1 and J usage is TRBJ1-1; D ambiguous. Germline V CDR1 and CDR2: MNHNS, SASEGT. Trimming left V 5 bases short and J 0 bases short, with 10 bases between. This CDR3 contains 14 residues. The CDR3 spells CASSWSTVNTEAFF. As DNA, the CDR3 is TGTGCCAGCAGTTGGTCCACAGTGAACACTGAAGCTTTCTTT.

The chain employs TRBV5-1 and TRBJ2-7, with D possibly being TRBD1 (6 bases). CDR1 and CDR2 from the germline V gene are SGHRS and YFSETQ. Trimming took off 4 bases at V and 1 base at J, with 15 bases between the two ends. The CDR3 consists of 15 residues. The CDR3 sequence: CASSLARGRSYEQYF. CDR3 bases: TGCGCCAGCAGCCTGGCCAGGGGAAGGTCCTACGAGCAGTACTTC.

The chain recombines TRBV9 with TRBJ2-2; TRBD1 matches at 8 bases. Trimming took 0 bases from V and 3 from J; bases not matched to a gene: 7. Germline V gene lookup returns CDR1 SGDLS and CDR2 YYNGEE. CDR3 length: 17 amino acids. The CDR3 coding sequence is TGTGCCAGCAGCGTAGGGACAGGGTGGGAGGACACCGGGGAGCTGTTTTTT. This sequence encodes CASSVGTGWEDTGELFF.

This rearrangement joins TRBV4-2 to TRBJ2-5; no definite D call. Germline CDR1 and CDR2: LGHNA and YNFKEQ. Trimming pared 3 bases from V and 5 bases from J, leaving 28 bases between. CDR3 length: 19 amino acids. The CDR3 nucleotides are TGTGCCAGCAGCCAGACGGATCTTTTTGGCGCCACCATGTATGAGACCCAGTACTTC. Protein: CASSQTDLFGATMYETQYF.

There are many counts of this clone. The chain recombines TRBV6-1 with TRBJ2-7; 9 nucleotides match TRBD2. V trimming: 3 bases; J trimming: 2 bases; junction bases outside the gene matches: 11. The CDR3 contains 17 residues. Germline V gene sequence: CDR1 MNHNS, CDR2 SASEGT. The CDR3 region has the DNA TGTGCCAGCAGTGAGGTCGATACTAGCGGGTACGCCTACGAGCAGTACTTC. It yields the protein CASSEVDTSGYAYEQYF.